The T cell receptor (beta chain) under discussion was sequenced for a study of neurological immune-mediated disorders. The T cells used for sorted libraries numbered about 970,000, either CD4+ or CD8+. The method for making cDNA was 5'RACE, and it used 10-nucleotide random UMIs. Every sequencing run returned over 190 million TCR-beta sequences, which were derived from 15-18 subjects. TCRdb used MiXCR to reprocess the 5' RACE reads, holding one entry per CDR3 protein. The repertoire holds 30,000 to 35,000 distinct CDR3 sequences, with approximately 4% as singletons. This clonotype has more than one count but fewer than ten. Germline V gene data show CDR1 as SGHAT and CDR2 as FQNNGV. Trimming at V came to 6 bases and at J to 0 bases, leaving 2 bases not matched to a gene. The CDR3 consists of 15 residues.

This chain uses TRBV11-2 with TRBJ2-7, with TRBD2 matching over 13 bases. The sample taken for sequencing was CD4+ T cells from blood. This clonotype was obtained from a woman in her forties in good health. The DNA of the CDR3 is TGTGCCAGCAGACGGACTAGCGGGAGCTCCTACGAGCAGTACTTC. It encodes CASRRTSGSSYEQYF.